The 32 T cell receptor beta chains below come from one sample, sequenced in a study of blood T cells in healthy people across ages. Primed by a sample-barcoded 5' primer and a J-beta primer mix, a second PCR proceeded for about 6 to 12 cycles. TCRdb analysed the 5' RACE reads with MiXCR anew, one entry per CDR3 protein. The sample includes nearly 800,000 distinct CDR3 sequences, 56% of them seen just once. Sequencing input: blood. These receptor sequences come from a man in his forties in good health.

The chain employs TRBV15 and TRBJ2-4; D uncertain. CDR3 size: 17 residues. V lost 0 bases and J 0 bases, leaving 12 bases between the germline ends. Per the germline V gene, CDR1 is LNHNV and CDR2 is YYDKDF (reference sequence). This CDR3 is CATSREVTLLAKNIQYF. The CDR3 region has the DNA TGTGCCACCAGCAGAGAAGTGACCCTACTAGCCAAAAACATTCAGTACTTC.

The CDR3 protein is CASSLTSGSTHEQFF. CDR3 in DNA: TGTGCCAGCAGTCTGACTAGCGGGAGCACCCATGAGCAGTTCTTC. The chain carries TRBV12-3 or TRBV12-4 and TRBJ2-1, with 12 bases fitting TRBD2. Trimming at V came to 5 bases and at J to 8 bases, leaving 7 bases not matched to a gene. This CDR3 has 15 amino acids.

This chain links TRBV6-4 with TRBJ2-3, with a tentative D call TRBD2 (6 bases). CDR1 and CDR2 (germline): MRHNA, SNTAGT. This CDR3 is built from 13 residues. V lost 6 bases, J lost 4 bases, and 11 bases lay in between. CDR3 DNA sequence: TGTGCCAGCAGCAGGGAGGTGGCAGATACGCAGTATTTT. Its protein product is CASSREVADTQYF.

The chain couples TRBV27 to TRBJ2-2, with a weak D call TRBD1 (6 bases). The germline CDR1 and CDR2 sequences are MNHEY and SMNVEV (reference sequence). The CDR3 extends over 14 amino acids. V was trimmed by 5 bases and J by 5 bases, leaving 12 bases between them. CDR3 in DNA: TGTGCCAGCAGTCCTGGACAGCTAACCGGGGAGCTGTTTTTT. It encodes CASSPGQLTGELFF.

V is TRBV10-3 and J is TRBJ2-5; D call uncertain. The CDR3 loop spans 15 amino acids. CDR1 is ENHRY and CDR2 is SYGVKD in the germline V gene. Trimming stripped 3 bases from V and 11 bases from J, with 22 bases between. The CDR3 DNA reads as TGTGCCATCAGTGACCACGATTCCTGGTACAATGAGCAGTACTTC. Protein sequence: CAISDHDSWYNEQYF.

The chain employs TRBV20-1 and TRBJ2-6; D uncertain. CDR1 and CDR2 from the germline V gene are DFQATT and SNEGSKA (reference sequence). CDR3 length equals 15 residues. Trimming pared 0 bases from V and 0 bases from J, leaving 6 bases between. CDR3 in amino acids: CSARDPYSGANVLTF. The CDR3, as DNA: TGCAGTGCTAGAGATCCCTACTCTGGGGCCAACGTCCTGACTTTC.

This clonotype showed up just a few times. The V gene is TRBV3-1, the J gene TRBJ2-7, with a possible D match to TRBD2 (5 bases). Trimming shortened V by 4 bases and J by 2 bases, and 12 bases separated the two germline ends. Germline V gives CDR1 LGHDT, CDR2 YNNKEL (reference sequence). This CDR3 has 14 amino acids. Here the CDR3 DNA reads TGTGCCAGCAGCCGACCTAGCAGAGCCTACGAGCAGTACTTC. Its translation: CASSRPSRAYEQYF.

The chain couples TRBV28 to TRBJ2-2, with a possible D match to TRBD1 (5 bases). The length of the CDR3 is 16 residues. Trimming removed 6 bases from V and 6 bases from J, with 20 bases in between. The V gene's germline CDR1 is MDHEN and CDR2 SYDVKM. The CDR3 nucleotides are TGTGCCAGCAGCCCCCCGCTGCCTAGGGGTTCCGGGGAGCTGTTTTTT. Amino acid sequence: CASSPPLPRGSGELFF.

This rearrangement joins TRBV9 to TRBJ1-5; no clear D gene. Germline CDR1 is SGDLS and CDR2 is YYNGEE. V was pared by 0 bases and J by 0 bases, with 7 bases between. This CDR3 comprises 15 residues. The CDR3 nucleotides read TGTGCCAGCAGCGTAGCTGGAAATAGCAATCAGCCCCAGCATTTT. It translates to CASSVAGNSNQPQHF.

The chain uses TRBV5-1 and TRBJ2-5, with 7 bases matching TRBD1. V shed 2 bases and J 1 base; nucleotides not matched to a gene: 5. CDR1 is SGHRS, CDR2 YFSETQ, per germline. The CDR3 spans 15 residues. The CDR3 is CASSFSTGVQETQYF. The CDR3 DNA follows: TGCGCCAGCAGCTTCAGTACAGGGGTCCAAGAGACCCAGTACTTC.

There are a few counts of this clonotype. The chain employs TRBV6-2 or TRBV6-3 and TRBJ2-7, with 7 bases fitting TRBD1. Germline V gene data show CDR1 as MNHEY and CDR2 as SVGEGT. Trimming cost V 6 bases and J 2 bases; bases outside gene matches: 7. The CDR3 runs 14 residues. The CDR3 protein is CASSHTGQPYEQYF. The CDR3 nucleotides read TGTGCCAGCAGCCATACGGGACAGCCCTACGAGCAGTACTTC.

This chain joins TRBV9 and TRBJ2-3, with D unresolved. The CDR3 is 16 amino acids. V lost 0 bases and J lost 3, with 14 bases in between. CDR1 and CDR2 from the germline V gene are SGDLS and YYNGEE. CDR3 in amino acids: CASSVAPQDQTDTQYF. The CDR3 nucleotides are TGTGCCAGCAGCGTAGCTCCCCAGGATCAGACAGATACGCAGTATTTT.

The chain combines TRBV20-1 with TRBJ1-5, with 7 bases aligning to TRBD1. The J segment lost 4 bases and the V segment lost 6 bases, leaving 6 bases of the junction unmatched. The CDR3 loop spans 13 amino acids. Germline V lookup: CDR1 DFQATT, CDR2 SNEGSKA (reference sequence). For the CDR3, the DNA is TGCAGTGCGCGCCGGGACAGAAATCAGCCCCAGCATTTT. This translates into CSARRDRNQPQHF.

Here the CDR3 reads CSVEVQSLGGNEQFF. The CDR3 DNA sequence: TGCAGCGTTGAAGTCCAGAGCCTCGGTGGCAATGAGCAGTTCTTC. V usage is TRBV29-1 and J usage is TRBJ2-1, with D uncertain. The CDR3 extends over 15 amino acids. CDR1 and CDR2 (germline): SQVTM, ANQGSEA. The V and J ends lost 1 base and 6 bases respectively, with 16 bases between them.

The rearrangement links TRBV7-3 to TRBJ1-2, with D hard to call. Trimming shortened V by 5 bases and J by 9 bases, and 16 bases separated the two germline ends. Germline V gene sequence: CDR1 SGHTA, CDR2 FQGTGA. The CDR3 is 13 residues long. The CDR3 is CASSPSEGVRYTF. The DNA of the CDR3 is TGTGCCAGCAGCCCCTCGGAAGGCGTCCGCTACACCTTC.

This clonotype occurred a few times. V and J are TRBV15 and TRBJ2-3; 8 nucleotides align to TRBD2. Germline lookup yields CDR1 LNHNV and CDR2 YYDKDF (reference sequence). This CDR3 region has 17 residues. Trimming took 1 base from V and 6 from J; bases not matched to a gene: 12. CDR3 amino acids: CATSRVRLAPGEDTQYF. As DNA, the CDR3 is TGTGCCACCAGCAGAGTGAGACTAGCGCCGGGGGAGGATACGCAGTATTTT.

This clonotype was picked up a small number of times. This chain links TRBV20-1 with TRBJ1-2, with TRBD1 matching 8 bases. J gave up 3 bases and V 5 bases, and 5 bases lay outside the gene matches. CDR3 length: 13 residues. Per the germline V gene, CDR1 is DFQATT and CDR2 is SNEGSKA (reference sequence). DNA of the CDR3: TGCAGTGCTTTGGACAGGGATCACTATGGCTACACCTTC. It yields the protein CSALDRDHYGYTF.

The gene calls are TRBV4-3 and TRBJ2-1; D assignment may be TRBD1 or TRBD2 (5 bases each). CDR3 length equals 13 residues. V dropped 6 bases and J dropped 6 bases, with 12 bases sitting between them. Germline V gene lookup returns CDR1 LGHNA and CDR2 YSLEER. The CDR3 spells CASSPGARNEQFF. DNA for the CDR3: TGCGCCAGCAGTCCCGGGGCGCGCAATGAGCAGTTCTTC.

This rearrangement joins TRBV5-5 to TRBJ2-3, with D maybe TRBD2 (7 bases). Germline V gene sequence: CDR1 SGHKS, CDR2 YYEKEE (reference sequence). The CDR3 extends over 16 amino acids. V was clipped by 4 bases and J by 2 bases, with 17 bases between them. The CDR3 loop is CASSPGRGSHTDTQYF. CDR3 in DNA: TGTGCCAGCAGCCCAGGGAGGGGGAGTCACACAGATACGCAGTATTTT.

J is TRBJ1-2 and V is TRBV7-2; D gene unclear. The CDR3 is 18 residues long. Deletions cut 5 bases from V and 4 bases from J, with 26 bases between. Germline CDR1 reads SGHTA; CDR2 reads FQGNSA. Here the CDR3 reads CASSPDQLASGSVYGYTF. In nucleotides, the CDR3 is TGTGCCAGCAGCCCCGACCAGCTGGCGTCGGGGTCTGTCTATGGCTACACCTTC.

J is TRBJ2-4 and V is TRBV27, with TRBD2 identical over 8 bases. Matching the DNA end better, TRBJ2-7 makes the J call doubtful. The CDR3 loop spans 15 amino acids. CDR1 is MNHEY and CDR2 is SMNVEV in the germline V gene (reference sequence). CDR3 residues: CASSLLAGKSYEQYF. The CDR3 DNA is TGTGCCAGCAGTTTGTTAGCGGGGAAAAGCTACGAGCAGTACTTC.

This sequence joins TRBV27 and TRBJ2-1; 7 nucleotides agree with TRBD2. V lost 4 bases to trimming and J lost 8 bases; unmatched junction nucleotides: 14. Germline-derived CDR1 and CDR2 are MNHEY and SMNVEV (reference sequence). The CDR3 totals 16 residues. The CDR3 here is CASSYSLGEGIDEQFF. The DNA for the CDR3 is TGTGCCAGCAGTTACTCACTGGGGGAGGGTATCGATGAGCAGTTCTTC.

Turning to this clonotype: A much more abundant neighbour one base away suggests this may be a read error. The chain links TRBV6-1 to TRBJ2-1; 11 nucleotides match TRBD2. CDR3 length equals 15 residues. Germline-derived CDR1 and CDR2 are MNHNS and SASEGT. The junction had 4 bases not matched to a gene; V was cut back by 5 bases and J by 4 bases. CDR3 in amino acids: CASSLASGGYNEQFF. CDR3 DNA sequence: TGTGCCAGCAGTTTGGCTAGCGGGGGGTACAATGAGCAGTTCTTC.

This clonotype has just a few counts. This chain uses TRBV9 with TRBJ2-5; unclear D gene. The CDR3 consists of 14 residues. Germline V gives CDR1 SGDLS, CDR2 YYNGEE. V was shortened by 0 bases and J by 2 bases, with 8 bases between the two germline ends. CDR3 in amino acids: CASSVGKSQETQYF. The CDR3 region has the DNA TGTGCCAGCAGCGTAGGGAAGTCGCAAGAGACCCAGTACTTC.

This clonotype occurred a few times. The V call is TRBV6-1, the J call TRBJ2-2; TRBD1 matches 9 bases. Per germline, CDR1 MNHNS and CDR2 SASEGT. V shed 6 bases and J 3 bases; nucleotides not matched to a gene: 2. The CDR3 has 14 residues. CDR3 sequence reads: CASRQGADTGELFF. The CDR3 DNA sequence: TGTGCCAGCAGACAGGGGGCAGACACCGGGGAGCTGTTTTTT.

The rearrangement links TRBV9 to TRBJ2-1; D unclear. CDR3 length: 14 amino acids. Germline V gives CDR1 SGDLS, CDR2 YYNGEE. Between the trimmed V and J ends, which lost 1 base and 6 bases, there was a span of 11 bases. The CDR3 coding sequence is TGTGCCAGCAGCGTACTGGTACAGACCAATGAGCAGTTCTTC. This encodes CASSVLVQTNEQFF.

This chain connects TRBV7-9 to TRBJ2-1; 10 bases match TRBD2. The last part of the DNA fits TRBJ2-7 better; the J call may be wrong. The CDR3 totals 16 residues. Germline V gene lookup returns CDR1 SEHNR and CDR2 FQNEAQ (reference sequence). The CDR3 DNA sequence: TGTGCCAGCACCCATGAACTAGCGGGGATATACAATGAGCAGTACTTC. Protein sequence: CASTHELAGIYNEQYF.

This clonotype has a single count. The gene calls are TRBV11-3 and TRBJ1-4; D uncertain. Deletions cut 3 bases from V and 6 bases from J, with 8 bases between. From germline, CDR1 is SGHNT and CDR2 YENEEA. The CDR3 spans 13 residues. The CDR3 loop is CASSLTQYEKLFF. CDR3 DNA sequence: TGTGCCAGCAGCTTGACACAGTATGAAAAACTGTTTTTT.

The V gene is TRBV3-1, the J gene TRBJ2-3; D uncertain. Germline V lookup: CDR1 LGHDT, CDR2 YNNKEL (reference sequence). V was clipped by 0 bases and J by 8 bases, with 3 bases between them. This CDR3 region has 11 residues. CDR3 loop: CASSQDGTQYF. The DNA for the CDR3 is TGTGCCAGCAGCCAAGACGGTACGCAGTATTTT.

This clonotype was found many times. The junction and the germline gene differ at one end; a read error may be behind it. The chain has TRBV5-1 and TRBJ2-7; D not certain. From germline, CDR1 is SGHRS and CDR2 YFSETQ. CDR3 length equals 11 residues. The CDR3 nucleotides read TGTGCCAGCAGTGGAACCTACGAGCAGTACTTC. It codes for CASSGTYEQYF.

CDR3 residues: CASSLDANEQYF. The CDR3 DNA reads TGTGCCAGCAGCTTAGACGCGAACGAGCAGTACTTC. This rearrangement joins TRBV7-2 to TRBJ2-7, with no clear D. The CDR3 is 12 amino acids. In germline, CDR1 is SGHTA, CDR2 FQGNSA. V was trimmed by 1 base and J by 5 bases, leaving 6 bases between them.

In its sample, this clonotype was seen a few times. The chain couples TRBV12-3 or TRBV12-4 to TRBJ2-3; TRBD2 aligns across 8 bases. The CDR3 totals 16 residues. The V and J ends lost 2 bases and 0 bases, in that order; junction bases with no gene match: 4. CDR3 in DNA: TGTGCCAGCAGTTTAAGAAGCGGGGGTAGCACAGATACGCAGTATTTT. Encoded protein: CASSLRSGGSTDTQYF.